These T cell receptor beta chains were read from a single sample in a study of T cell responses to AZD1222 COVID-19 vaccine. The table came from immunoSEQ multiplex PCR; TCRdb's copy has only in-frame clones and leaves some out. Seen here are 200,000 or so clones, approximately 93% observed once, and the top ten hold around 1%. This specimen was peripheral blood, taken 28 days after the second AZD1222 dose. The receptors were sampled from an adult who received the AZD1222 COVID-19 vaccine. The CDR3 runs from the conserved cysteine through the conserved F or W. Fields, in order: J gene, V gene, D gene, clone size, CDR3 protein, CDR3 DNA. The D gene is left open where the match is weak. Clone size is given for some rows only: seen once, a few or many times, or a class if the clone is expanded.

>TRBJ1-1|TRBV7-2|NA|NA
CASRGPNTEAFF
TGTGCCAGCAGGGGACCGAACACTGAAGCTTTCTTT
>TRBJ1-6|TRBV27|TRBD1|NA
CASSLQGVDSPLHF
TGTGCCAGCAGTTTACAGGGGGTCGATTCACCCCTCCACTTT
>TRBJ1-1|TRBV7-7|NA|once
CASSPLGTEAFF
TGTGCCAGCAGCCCGTTGGGCACTGAAGCTTTCTTT
>TRBJ1-3|TRBV1|NA|NA
CTSSQDQGRTSGNTIYF
TGCACCAGCAGCCAAGACCAGGGAAGGACCTCTGGAAACACCATATATTTT
>TRBJ2-3|TRBV4-2|NA|NA
CASSQKSGSADTQYF
TGTGCCAGCAGCCAGAAATCGGGGTCGGCAGATACGCAGTATTTT
>TRBJ1-1|TRBV6-2/TRBV6-3|NA|NA
CASSYLRDTEAFF
TGTGCCAGCAGTTACTTGAGGGACACTGAAGCTTTCTTT
>TRBJ2-1|TRBV9|TRBD2|few
CASSGLLAGGINEQFF
TGTGCCAGCAGCGGCCTACTAGCGGGGGGAATCAATGAGCAGTTCTTC
>TRBJ2-5|TRBV7-2|TRBD1|NA
CASSQGAQETQYF
TGTGCCAGCAGCCAGGGGGCCCAAGAGACCCAGTACTTC
>TRBJ2-3|TRBV10-3|TRBD2|NA
CAISAGLAGGTDTQYF
TGTGCCATCAGTGCCGGACTAGCGGGGGGTACAGATACGCAGTATTTT
>TRBJ1-1|TRBV6-2/TRBV6-3|TRBD1|NA
CASSSGHTGDTEAFF
TGTGCCAGCAGTTCCGGCCATACAGGGGACACTGAAGCTTTCTTT
>TRBJ1-4|TRBV19|NA|NA
CASSIQRRRAEKLFF
TGTGCCAGTAGTATCCAGCGGAGGCGAGCAGAAAAACTGTTTTTT